Below, 16 T cell receptor beta chains from the same sample are listed, as sequenced in a study of blood T cell repertoires in COVID-19. TCRdb's table, derived via immunoSEQ multiplex PCR, lists solely in-frame clones and lacks some. The table shows roughly 170,000 clones, with 88% occurring only once. The sample comprised peripheral blood. The receptors were sampled from a man in his 60s with acute or convalescent COVID-19.

This clone has only one observation. The chain has TRBV9 and TRBJ2-1, with 10 nucleotides matching TRBD2. Germline assignment: CDR1 SGDLS and CDR2 YYNGEE. The CDR3 loop spans 16 amino acids. V gave up 4 bases and J gave up 5 bases; unmatched junction bases: 9. Here the CDR3 DNA reads TGTGCCAGCAGCCCTAGCGGGAGACTAGGGAACAATGAGCAGTTCTTC. This gives the protein CASSPSGRLGNNEQFF.

This chain joins TRBV18 and TRBJ1-4; D is unresolved. This CDR3 contains 13 residues. Trimming removed 4 bases at V and 4 bases at J, with 7 bases between. Germline V CDR1 and CDR2: KGHSH, LQKENI. In nucleotides, the CDR3 is TGTGCCAGCTCACAGGAGATTAATGAAAAACTGTTTTTT. It is translated as CASSQEINEKLFF.

The genes are TRBV10-3 and TRBJ1-5, with D possibly matching TRBD1 (5 bases). The CDR3 has 14 residues. Germline V gene lookup returns CDR1 ENHRY and CDR2 SYGVKD. V lost 7 bases to trimming and J lost 2 bases, with 12 bases between them. For the CDR3, the DNA is TGTGCCATCAAAAATCCGGGGGGCAATCAGCCCCAGCATTTT. Translation: CAIKNPGGNQPQHF.

The chain employs TRBV6-5 and TRBJ2-7; TRBD1 is a possible D gene (6 bases). The germline gives CDR1 MNHEY, CDR2 SVGAGI. The CDR3 runs 16 residues. Trimming stripped 4 bases from V and 4 bases from J, with 20 bases between. As DNA, the CDR3 is TGTGCCAGCAGTTCCACCCGGCAGGGGCGCGGATACGAGCAGTACGTC. Amino acid sequence: CASSSTRQGRGYEQYV.

V gene TRBV24-1 combines with J gene TRBJ2-1, with TRBD2 as a possible D gene (5 bases). The germline V gene encodes CDR1 KGHDR and CDR2 SFDVKD. Trimming pared 2 bases from V and 7 bases from J, leaving 17 bases between. CDR3 length equals 16 residues. CDR3 nucleotides: TGTGCCACCAGTGATTCAACTGGCGGACTTAGGAATGAGCAGTTCTTC. Amino acids: CATSDSTGGLRNEQFF.

This chain connects TRBV14 to TRBJ2-7; 7 nucleotides align to TRBD1. This CDR3 is 14 amino acids long. V lost 2 bases to trimming and J lost 2 bases; unmatched junction nucleotides: 3. Germline loops: CDR1 SGHDN, CDR2 FVKESK. The CDR3 coding sequence is TGTGCCAGCAGCCAATTCAGGGGGACCTACGAGCAGTACTTC. It is translated as CASSQFRGTYEQYF.

The chain uses TRBV27 and TRBJ1-4; a possible D gene is TRBD1 (6 bases). V gave up 6 bases and J gave up 4 bases, with 15 bases separating them. The germline V gene has CDR1 MNHEY and CDR2 SMNVEV (reference sequence). There are 15 residues in the CDR3. The CDR3 region is CASSPYYRVNEKLFF. DNA for the CDR3: TGTGCCAGCAGCCCGTACTACAGGGTTAATGAAAAACTGTTTTTT.

This clone was picked up a small number of times. The rearrangement links TRBV4-1 to TRBJ1-2; 9 bases are shared with TRBD1. Germline assignment: CDR1 MGHRA and CDR2 YSYEKL. The CDR3 extends over 15 amino acids. The junction had 9 bases not matched to a gene; V was cut back by 2 bases and J by 8 bases. The CDR3 is CASSQNLGQGLGYTF. Written as DNA, the CDR3 is TGCGCCAGCAGCCAAAACCTAGGACAGGGGCTCGGCTACACCTTC.

This rearrangement joins TRBV12-3 or TRBV12-4 to TRBJ2-1; the D gene is possibly TRBD2 (5 bases). V was shortened by 2 bases and J by 8 bases, with 7 bases between the two germline ends. The CDR3 has 12 residues. CDR3 DNA sequence: TGTGCCAGCAGTTTACTAGCTTATGAGCAGTTCTTC. This gives the protein CASSLLAYEQFF.

J is TRBJ2-7 and V is TRBV9; weak D call: TRBD2 (6 bases). Germline values: CDR1 SGDLS, CDR2 YYNGEE. The CDR3 spans 15 residues. Between the trimmed V and J ends, which lost 0 bases and 3 bases, there was a span of 13 bases. CDR3 sequence reads: CASSVDRDSRYEQYF. The DNA for the CDR3 is TGTGCCAGCAGCGTAGATCGGGACTCCCGCTACGAGCAGTACTTC.

The rearrangement uses TRBV7-2 and TRBJ2-5; 9 bases are a match to TRBD1. Germline V lookup: CDR1 SGHTA, CDR2 FQGNSA. V lost 4 bases to trimming and J lost 5 bases; unmatched junction nucleotides: 5. This CDR3 is 14 amino acids long. The CDR3 reads CASSSGQGRETQYF. The CDR3 bases are TGTGCCAGCAGCTCGGGACAGGGCAGGGAGACCCAGTACTTC.

The rearrangement joins TRBV5-1 to TRBJ2-7, with a possible D match to TRBD1 (6 bases). Trimming pared 0 bases from V and 5 bases from J, leaving 9 bases between. This CDR3 region has 13 residues. The germline gives CDR1 SGHRS, CDR2 YFSETQ. The CDR3 DNA reads as TGCGCCAGCAGCTTGGTGACAGGCCACGAGCAGTACGTC. Its translation: CASSLVTGHEQYV.

This chain joins TRBV3-1 (or the pseudogene TRBV3-2) and TRBJ2-5; 10 nucleotides agree with TRBD2. Germline V gene sequence: CDR1 LGHDT, CDR2 YNNKEL (reference sequence). V shed 1 base, J shed 5 bases, and the junction held 4 bases outside the gene matches. The CDR3 covers 15 residues. The CDR3 DNA sequence: TGTGCCAGCAGCCAAGTAGCGGGGGGTAGGGAGACCCAGTACTTC. This codes for CASSQVAGGRETQYF.

The chain links TRBV11-2 to TRBJ1-1; the match to TRBD1 covers 9 bases. Germline CDR1 SGHAT, CDR2 FQNNGV. V lost 5 bases and J lost 3; bases outside the gene matches: 4. This CDR3 spans 14 amino acids. CDR3 in amino acids: CASSTRTGDTEAFF. The CDR3 DNA reads TGTGCCAGCAGCACCCGGACAGGGGACACTGAAGCTTTCTTT.

The V call is TRBV6-5, the J call TRBJ2-1; 13 positions agree with TRBD2. V gave up 7 bases and J gave up 9 bases; unmatched junction bases: 3. The CDR3 runs 13 residues. Germline V gives CDR1 MNHEY, CDR2 SVGAGI. This CDR3 reads CASKTSGGPEQFF. CDR3 coding DNA: TGTGCCAGCAAGACTAGCGGGGGGCCTGAGCAGTTCTTC.

A word on this clone: The sample holds other DNA sequences that translate to the same CDR3. This chain joins TRBV19 and TRBJ1-1; D uncertain. Germline loops: CDR1 LNHDA, CDR2 SQIVND (reference sequence). The CDR3 is 11 amino acids. V lost 4 bases to trimming and J lost 3 bases, with 3 bases between them. CDR3 DNA: TGTGCCAGTAGTAGAGACACTGAAGCTTTCTTT. This codes for CASSRDTEAFF.